What follows are 11 T cell receptor beta chains derived from one specimen sequenced in a study of OX40 agonist ivuxolimab in advanced cancers. Profiling relied on immunoSEQ multiplex PCR, and the TCRdb table lists in-frame clones only, not all of them. Among over 10,000 clones listed, approximately 82% were seen once. Specimen: CD4+ or CD8+ T cells sorted from blood, collected in a trial of the OX40 agonist ivuxolimab. The receptors shown here come from an adult with an advanced solid tumor such as melanoma, head and neck, liver or kidney cancer.

The rearrangement links TRBV7-9 to TRBJ2-1, with 10 nucleotides matching TRBD1. Losses at the gene ends were 4 bases for V and 7 bases for J; bases not matched to a gene: 7. Germline V gene sequence: CDR1 SEHNR, CDR2 FQNEAQ (reference sequence). The CDR3 loop spans 15 amino acids. CDR3 sequence: CASSSGQGTPNEQFF. In nucleotides, the CDR3 is TGTGCCAGCAGCTCGGGACAGGGGACCCCGAATGAGCAGTTCTTC.

This chain connects TRBV7-9 to TRBJ2-2; no firm D call. The CDR3 has 12 residues. Deletions cut 5 bases from V and 3 bases from J, with 4 bases between. From germline, CDR1 is SEHNR and CDR2 FQNEAQ (reference sequence). In DNA, the CDR3 is TGTGCCAGCAGCCCGTACACCGGGGAGCTGTTTTTT. It yields the protein CASSPYTGELFF.

The rearrangement joins TRBV29-1 to TRBJ2-2; 8 bases match TRBD1. This CDR3 has 15 amino acids. CDR1 and CDR2 from the germline V gene are SQVTM and ANQGSEA. V shed 5 bases and J 0 bases; nucleotides not matched to a gene: 5. CDR3 DNA: TGCAGCGTTCGACAGGGGTCACCGAACACCGGGGAGCTGTTTTTT. This codes for CSVRQGSPNTGELFF.

V gene TRBV23-1 combines with J gene TRBJ2-2, with D hard to call. TRBV23-1 is known as an ORF, though its function is uncertain. The V gene lost 0 bases and the J gene lost 1 base, with 12 bases spanning the gap. This CDR3 has 17 amino acids. In DNA, the CDR3 is TGCGCCAGCAGTCAATCAAAAGCCGCAGGGAACACCGGGGAGCTGTTTTTT. Its translation is CASSQSKAAGNTGELFF.

The CDR3 sequence: CASSLDFYEQYF. CDR3 nucleotides: TGCGCCAGCAGCTTGGACTTCTACGAGCAGTACTTC. The chain links TRBV5-1 to TRBJ2-7; the D is unclear. V was clipped by 0 bases and J by 3 bases, with 4 bases between them. Germline assignment: CDR1 SGHRS and CDR2 YFSETQ. CDR3 length equals 12 residues. Together with reference TRBV5-1 and TRBJ2-7, the CDR3 gives the full variable domain: KAGVTQTPRYLIKTRGQQVTLSCSPISGHRSVSWYQQTPGQGLQFLFEYFSETQRNKGNFPGRFSGRQFSNSRSEMNVSTLELGDSALYLCASSLDFYEQYFGPGTRLTVT.

The chain employs TRBV6-5 and TRBJ2-2; D ambiguous. Germline CDR1 is MNHEY and CDR2 is SVGAGI. The length of the CDR3 is 12 residues. Trimming pared 6 bases from V and 0 bases from J, leaving 2 bases between. CDR3 region: CASSPNTGELFF. DNA of the CDR3: TGTGCCAGCAGCCCGAACACCGGGGAGCTGTTTTTT.

By frequency in the sample, this clone is medium-sized. This chain links TRBV6-1 with TRBJ2-6; 7 nucleotides match TRBD1. The V segment lost 1 base and the J segment 3 bases; nucleotides outside the gene matches: 0. Germline-derived CDR1 and CDR2 are MNHNS and SASEGT. The CDR3 runs 15 residues. CDR3 nucleotides: TGTGCCAGCAGTGAAGGGACAGGTGGGGCCAACGTCCTGACTTTC. Its translation: CASSEGTGGANVLTF.

CDR3 amino acids: CASRINKNTEAFF. The CDR3 bases are TGTGCCAGCAGAATTAATAAGAACACTGAAGCTTTCTTT. This chain uses TRBV6-6 with TRBJ1-1, with D unresolved. V dropped 6 bases and J dropped 1 base, with 9 bases sitting between them. The germline V gene encodes CDR1 MNHNY and CDR2 SVGAGI (reference sequence). This CDR3 is 13 amino acids long.

V usage is TRBV10-2 and J usage is TRBJ2-7; the match to TRBD1 covers 8 bases. From germline, CDR1 is WSHSY and CDR2 SAAADI. The CDR3 contains 14 residues. With 6 bases clipped from V and 3 bases from J, the junction kept 7 bases outside the gene matches. CDR3 nucleotide sequence: TGCGCCAGCAGAATGACAGGGGACGACTACGAGCAGTACTTC. This gives the protein CASRMTGDDYEQYF.

The chain uses TRBV7-9 and TRBJ2-5; TRBD2 is a possible D gene (6 bases). Germline V gene data show CDR1 as SEHNR and CDR2 as FQNEAQ (reference sequence). The CDR3 consists of 13 residues. V lost 6 bases and J lost 5, with 13 bases in between. The CDR3 loop is CASRSPGGETQYF. DNA of the CDR3: TGTGCCAGCAGGTCCCCTGGGGGGGAGACCCAGTACTTC.

CDR3 residues: CASSFQGAYETQYF. For the CDR3, the DNA is TGTGCCAGCAGTTTCCAGGGGGCGTATGAGACCCAGTACTTC. The gene calls are TRBV27 and TRBJ2-5; 8 nucleotides align to TRBD1. The CDR3 extends over 14 amino acids. V lost 3 bases, J lost 5 bases, and 5 bases stayed unmatched. Germline CDR1 and CDR2: MNHEY and SMNVEV (reference sequence).